Detailed here is one T cell receptor beta chain. Amplification used 60 Vbeta primers and 13 Jbeta primers. Libraries were prepared by immunoSEQ multiplex PCR; TCRdb keeps only in-frame clonotypes and omits some of them. The sample totals around 120,000 clones; its top ten clones hold roughly 0.64%. Germline CDR1 reads SEHNR; CDR2 reads FQNEAQ (reference sequence). Trimming cost V 4 bases and J 1 base, with 15 bases left between them. The CDR3 runs to 16 residues. The sample is drawn from a study of cytomegalovirus exposure and HLA in healthy donors. This TCR was recovered from a man aged 45 to 65 in good health and CMV-seronegative. Material for sequencing was PBMCs. The rearrangement links TRBV7-9 to TRBJ2-3, with D perhaps matching TRBD1 (5 bases). The DNA for the CDR3 is TGTGCCAGCAGCTCCAGGGCTCTAGAACGCACAGATACGCAGTATTTT. Translation gives CASSSRALERTDTQYF.